The 16 T cell receptor beta chains given below trace back to one sample, sequenced in a study of T cell repertoires in cytomegalovirus infection. These receptors' antigens are unknown. Via MiXCR, TCRdb re-called the reads, giving one row per CDR3 protein. The table includes approximately 1,000,000 distinct CDR3 sequences, roughly 30% detected once. The source material was cultured CD8+ T cells from PBMCs, sampled from culture after CMV antigen stimulation. These receptors were obtained from a human donor in good health (CMV status not recorded). Some clones in this sample may be carry-over from other donors' samples.

In its sample, this clonotype was seen many times. The V and J genes are TRBV7-2 and TRBJ2-7; D gene uncertain. V dropped 4 bases and J dropped 4 bases, with 11 bases sitting between them. The CDR3 contains 13 residues. Germline V gene sequence: CDR1 SGHTA, CDR2 FQGNSA. The CDR3 reads CASSSPPGYEQYF. CDR3 nucleotide sequence: TGTGCCAGCAGCTCGCCCCCTGGGTACGAGCAGTACTTC.

With regard to this clonotype: A read error is possible here, since a much larger clone lies one base away. V gene TRBV7-6 combines with J gene TRBJ2-1, with 9 bases matching TRBD1. This CDR3 spans 14 amino acids. The germline V gene encodes CDR1 SGHVS and CDR2 FNYEAQ. The chain's CDR3 is CTSSGTGSYNEQFF. CDR3 DNA sequence: TGTACCAGCAGCGGGACAGGGTCCTACAATGAGCAGTTCTTC.

This clonotype appeared many times. This chain connects TRBV27 to TRBJ1-1; 8 nucleotides agree with TRBD1. The germline gives CDR1 MNHEY, CDR2 SMNVEV (reference sequence). V lost 0 bases and J lost 4; bases outside the gene matches: 4. The CDR3 loop spans 15 amino acids. The CDR3 is CASSLSAGGVTEAFF. CDR3 nucleotide sequence: TGTGCCAGCAGTTTATCAGCAGGGGGCGTCACTGAAGCTTTCTTT.

This clonotype was detected a few times. The J gene is TRBJ2-1, the V gene TRBV11-1; TRBD1 is a possible D gene (6 bases). Between the trimmed V and J ends, which lost 5 bases and 6 bases, there was a span of 20 bases. This CDR3 contains 16 residues. The germline V gene has CDR1 SGHAT and CDR2 FQDESV (reference sequence). The chain's CDR3 is CASSPGGWGLGNEQFF. The DNA of the CDR3 is TGTGCCAGCAGCCCTGGGGGCTGGGGGCTGGGCAATGAGCAGTTCTTC.

This clonotype was observed many times. The chain recombines TRBV7-6 with TRBJ2-1, with 9 bases matching TRBD2. This CDR3 is built from 16 residues. Germline assignment: CDR1 SGHVS and CDR2 FNYEAQ. The trim removed 1 base at V and 6 bases at J, leaving 7 bases unmatched. CDR3 nucleotides: TGTGCCAGCAGCTTAGTAGGCGGGGGGGCCTTCAATGAGCAGTTCTTC. This sequence encodes CASSLVGGGAFNEQFF.

This clonotype was found many times. CDR3 sequence: CASSYVAGESPLHF. The DNA for the CDR3 is TGTGCCAGCAGTTACGTGGCAGGGGAATCACCCCTCCACTTT. The chain has TRBV6-5 and TRBJ1-6; D possibly corresponds to TRBD1 (6 bases). V gave up 2 bases and J gave up 10 bases, with 12 bases separating them. CDR3 length: 14 residues. Germline V gives CDR1 MNHEY, CDR2 SVGAGI.

This clonotype was counted a single time. The V and J genes are TRBV14 and TRBJ1-4; the D gene is possibly TRBD1 (5 bases). The CDR3 spans 15 residues. V was shortened by 4 bases and J by 10 bases, with 19 bases between the two germline ends. The germline CDR1 and CDR2 sequences are SGHDN and FVKESK. CDR3 DNA: TGTGCCAGCAGCCGCGAGGCCCCCACTAGGGGAAAACTGTTTTTT. Protein: CASSREAPTRGKLFF.

There are a few counts of this clonotype. The chain is built from TRBV12-3 or TRBV12-4 and TRBJ2-1; 9 bases are a match to TRBD2. Trimming cost V 3 bases and J 4 bases; bases outside gene matches: 4. The CDR3 sequence is 15 residues long. The CDR3 protein is CASSFQGLAYNEQFF. The CDR3 DNA is TGTGCCAGCAGTTTTCAGGGACTAGCATACAATGAGCAGTTCTTC.

V is TRBV15 and J is TRBJ2-5; 7 bases align to TRBD1. Trimming cost V 1 base and J 1 base; bases outside gene matches: 6. Germline lookup yields CDR1 LNHNV and CDR2 YYDKDF (reference sequence). The CDR3 totals 16 residues. The chain's CDR3 is CATSRVNRGSQETQYF. The CDR3 DNA is TGTGCCACCAGCAGAGTTAACAGGGGATCCCAAGAGACCCAGTACTTC.

The chain carries TRBV5-4 and TRBJ1-2; D uncertain. With 0 bases removed from V and 1 base from J, the gap between germline ends came to 7 bases. Germline V lookup: CDR1 SGHNT, CDR2 YYREEE (reference sequence). The CDR3 is 14 amino acids. The CDR3 loop reads CASSLDQFNYGYTF. CDR3 bases: TGTGCCAGCAGCTTGGACCAGTTTAACTATGGCTACACCTTC. Complete variable domain (other parts from reference TRBV5-4 and TRBJ1-2): ETGVTQSPTHLIKTRGQQVTLRCSSQSGHNTVSWYQQALGQGPQFIFQYYREEENGRGNFPPRFSGLQFPNYSSELNVNALELDDSALYLCASSLDQFNYGYTFGSGTRLTVV.

The V and J genes are TRBV5-4 and TRBJ1-1; tentative D call: TRBD1 (5 bases). Between the trimmed V and J ends, which lost 1 base and 1 base, there was a span of 14 bases. CDR1 SGHNT and CDR2 YYREEE come from the germline V gene (reference sequence). The CDR3 consists of 16 residues. CDR3 loop: CASSLKRERGNTEAFF. Written as DNA, the CDR3 is TGTGCCAGCAGCTTGAAAAGGGAAAGGGGGAACACTGAAGCTTTCTTT.

Note on this clonotype: A much larger clone is a single base away; this may be a read error. This chain connects TRBV4-1 to TRBJ2-1; D might be TRBD2 (5 bases). CDR1 is MGHRA and CDR2 is YSYEKL in the germline V gene. The CDR3 runs 13 residues. Trimming took off 2 bases at V and 4 bases at J, with 6 bases between the two ends. CDR3 sequence (DNA): TGCGCCAGCAGCCAAAGCGGTTACAATGAGCAGTTCTTC. It codes for CASSQSGYNEQFF.

This clonotype was seen a handful of times. Given a much more abundant clone one base away, this may be a read error. J is TRBJ1-1 and V is TRBV7-9; D gene uncertain. CDR1 is SEHNR and CDR2 is FQNEAQ in the germline V gene (reference sequence). This CDR3 has 11 residues. V was trimmed by 3 bases and J by 4 bases, leaving 3 bases between them. This CDR3 is CASSFITEAFF. The CDR3 DNA is TGTGCCAGCAGCTTTATCACTGAAGCTTTCTTT.

This clonotype was detected a few times. The chain recombines TRBV7-9 with TRBJ1-2, with TRBD1 identical over 8 bases. Germline loops: CDR1 SEHNR, CDR2 FQNEAQ (reference sequence). J lost 0 bases, V lost 4 bases, and 1 base had no gene match. This CDR3 has 14 residues. CDR3 DNA sequence: TGTGCCAGCAGCTCACAGGGGGCTAACTATGGCTACACCTTC. Its translation is CASSSQGANYGYTF.

This clonotype has only a few counts. This chain joins TRBV29-1 and TRBJ2-1; 8 nucleotides agree with TRBD2. The CDR3 is 15 amino acids. CDR1 is SQVTM, CDR2 ANQGSEA, per germline. Trimming cost V 6 bases and J 4 bases; bases outside gene matches: 11. The chain's CDR3 is CSVYGLAPKYNEQFF. CDR3 sequence (DNA): TGCAGCGTATACGGACTAGCCCCGAAGTACAATGAGCAGTTCTTC.

In nucleotides, the CDR3 is TGTGCCAGCAGCTTTGGGGAGAGGGTCCCTGAAGCTTTCTTT. The encoded protein is CASSFGERVPEAFF. The V call is TRBV5-6, the J call TRBJ1-1; D gene uncertain. Trimming stripped 2 bases from V and 6 bases from J, with 14 bases between. This CDR3 comprises 14 residues. Germline CDR1 and CDR2: SGHDT and YYEEEE.